This is a list of T cell receptor beta chains from one sample in a study of blood T cell repertoires in COVID-19. Profiling relied on immunoSEQ multiplex PCR, and the TCRdb table lists in-frame clones only, not all of them. The sample has under 250,000 clones; roughly 84% are singletons. Source material: peripheral blood. Every receptor here comes from a man in his fifties who had recovered from COVID-19. Both conserved end residues are part of each CDR3. The D gene is left open where the match is weak. Clone sizes are given selectively: once, few, many, or a class where the clone is expanded.

J,size,length,D,V,CDR3,DNA
TRBJ2-1,NA,16,TRBD2,TRBV6-5,CASSYRTSGSVREQFF,TGTGCCAGCAGTTACAGGACTAGCGGGAGTGTACGGGAGCAGTTCTTC
TRBJ2-3,NA,14,TRBD1,TRBV4-1,CASSPDRGVNTQYF,TGCGCCAGCAGCCCCGACAGGGGGGTTAATACGCAGTATTTT
TRBJ1-6,NA,14,NA,TRBV5-1,CASRVEQINSPLHF,TGCGCCAGCAGAGTTGAACAAATTAATTCACCCCTCCACTTT
TRBJ1-4,NA,16,TRBD1,TRBV7-9,CASSYGGQGGEEKLFF,TGTGCCAGCAGTTACGGTGGACAGGGCGGAGAGGAAAAACTGTTTTTT
TRBJ2-7,once,15,TRBD1,TRBV27,CASSLAGTGSYEQYF,TGTGCCAGCAGTCTCGCCGGGACAGGGAGTTACGAGCAGTACTTC
TRBJ2-1,NA,14,TRBD1,TRBV27,CASSPGTDYNEQFF,TGTGCCAGCAGTCCAGGGACAGACTACAATGAGCAGTTCTTC
TRBJ2-5,NA,15,TRBD1,TRBV5-6,CASSWMTGIQETQYF,TGTGCCAGCAGCTGGATGACAGGGATACAAGAGACCCAGTACTTC
TRBJ2-7,NA,14,TRBD2,TRBV28,CASKSGGGLLEQYF,TGTGCCAGCAAATCGGGGGGAGGGCTCCTCGAGCAGTACTTC
TRBJ2-3,NA,15,TRBD1,TRBV6-5,CASSLRQGSTDTQYF,TGTGCCAGCAGCCTTCGACAGGGTAGCACAGATACGCAGTATTTT
TRBJ2-1,NA,15,TRBD2,TRBV5-1,CASSSPSGGYNEQFF,TGCGCCAGCAGCAGCCCTAGCGGGGGTTACAATGAGCAGTTCTTC
TRBJ1-6,NA,15,NA,TRBV30,CAWSGQTGLNSPLHF,TGTGCCTGGAGTGGCCAAACAGGGCTTAATTCACCCCTCCACTTT
TRBJ2-1,NA,15,NA,TRBV30,CAWGLTAGRYNEQFF,TGTGCCTGGGGGTTGACGGCGGGGCGATACAATGAGCAGTTCTTC
TRBJ2-3,NA,16,NA,TRBV11-2,CASSLVRSASTDTQYF,TGTGCCAGCAGCTTAGTCAGGTCTGCTAGCACAGATACGCAGTATTTT
TRBJ1-1,NA,12,NA,TRBV7-9,CASSPVNTEAFF,TGTGCCAGCAGCCCCGTGAACACTGAAGCTTTCTTT
TRBJ1-1,NA,13,NA,TRBV18,CASYRQLNTEAFF,TGTGCCAGCTACAGGCAGTTGAACACTGAAGCTTTCTTT
TRBJ2-3,NA,16,TRBD2,TRBV11-3,CASSPRTSGTGDTQYF,TGTGCCAGCAGCCCTCGGACTAGCGGGACGGGAGATACGCAGTATTTT
TRBJ1-6,NA,16,TRBD1,TRBV6-5,CASSYSRTGPNSPLHF,TGTGCCAGCAGTTACTCGAGGACAGGCCCCAATTCACCCCTCCACTTT